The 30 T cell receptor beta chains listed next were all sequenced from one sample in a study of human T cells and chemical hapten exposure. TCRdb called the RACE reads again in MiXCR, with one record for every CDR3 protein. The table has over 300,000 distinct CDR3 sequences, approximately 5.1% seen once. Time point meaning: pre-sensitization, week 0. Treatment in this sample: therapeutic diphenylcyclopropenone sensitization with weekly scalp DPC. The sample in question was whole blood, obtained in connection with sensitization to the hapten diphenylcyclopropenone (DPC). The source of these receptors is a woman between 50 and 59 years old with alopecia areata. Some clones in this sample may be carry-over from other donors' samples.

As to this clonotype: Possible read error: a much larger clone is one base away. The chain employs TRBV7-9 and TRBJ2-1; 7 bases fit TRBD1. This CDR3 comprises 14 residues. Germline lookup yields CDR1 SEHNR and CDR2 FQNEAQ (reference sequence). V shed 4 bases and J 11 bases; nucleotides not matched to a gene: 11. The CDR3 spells CASSSRTGRNQQFF. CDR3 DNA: TGTGCCAGCAGCTCGAGGACAGGCAGAAATCAGCAGTTCTTC.

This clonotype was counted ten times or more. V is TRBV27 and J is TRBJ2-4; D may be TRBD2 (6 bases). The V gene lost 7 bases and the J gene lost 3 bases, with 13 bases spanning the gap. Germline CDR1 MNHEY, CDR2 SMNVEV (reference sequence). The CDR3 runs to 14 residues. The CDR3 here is CASTQRGGKNIQYF. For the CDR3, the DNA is TGTGCCAGCACCCAAAGGGGAGGCAAAAACATTCAGTACTTC.

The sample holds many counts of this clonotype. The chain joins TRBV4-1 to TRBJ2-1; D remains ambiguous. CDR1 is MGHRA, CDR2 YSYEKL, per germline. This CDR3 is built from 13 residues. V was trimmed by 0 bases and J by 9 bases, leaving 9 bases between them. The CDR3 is CASSQDWAAEQFF. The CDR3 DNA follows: TGCGCCAGCAGCCAAGATTGGGCGGCTGAGCAGTTCTTC.

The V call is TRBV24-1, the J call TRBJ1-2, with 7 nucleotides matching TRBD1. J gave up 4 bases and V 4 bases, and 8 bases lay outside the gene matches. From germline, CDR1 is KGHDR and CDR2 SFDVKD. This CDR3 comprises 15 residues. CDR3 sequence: CATSDSTGTSYGYTF. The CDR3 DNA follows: TGTGCCACCAGTGACTCGACAGGGACAAGCTATGGCTACACCTTC.

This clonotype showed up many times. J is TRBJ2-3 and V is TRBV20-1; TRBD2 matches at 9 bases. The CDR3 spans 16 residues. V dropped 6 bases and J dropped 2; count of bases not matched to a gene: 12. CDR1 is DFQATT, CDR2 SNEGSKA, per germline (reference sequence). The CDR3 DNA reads TGCAGTGCACCTATGACTAGCGGACCGACCACAGATACGCAGTATTTT. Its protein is CSAPMTSGPTTDTQYF.

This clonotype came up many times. CDR3 residues: CSVEDRTFAAFF. The CDR3 DNA follows: TGCAGCGTTGAAGATAGAACCTTCGCGGCTTTCTTT. This rearrangement joins TRBV29-1 to TRBJ1-1; no firm D call. V was clipped by 0 bases and J by 11 bases, with 13 bases between them. CDR1 and CDR2 from the germline V gene are SQVTM and ANQGSEA. This CDR3 has 12 amino acids. The full variable domain, its missing parts supplied by reference TRBV29-1 and TRBJ1-1, is SAVISQKPSRDICQRGTSLTIQCQVDSQVTMMFWYRQQPGQSLTLIATANQGSEATYESGFVIDKFPISRPNLTFSTLTVSNMSPEDSSIYLCSVEDRTFAAFFGQGTRLTVV.

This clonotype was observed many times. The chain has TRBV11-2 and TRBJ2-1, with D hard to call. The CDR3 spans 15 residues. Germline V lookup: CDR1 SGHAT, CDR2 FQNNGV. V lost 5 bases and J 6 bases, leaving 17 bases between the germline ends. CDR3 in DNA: TGTGCCAGCAGCCAGCCTAACTTTCCACGCAATGAGCAGTTCTTC. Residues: CASSQPNFPRNEQFF.

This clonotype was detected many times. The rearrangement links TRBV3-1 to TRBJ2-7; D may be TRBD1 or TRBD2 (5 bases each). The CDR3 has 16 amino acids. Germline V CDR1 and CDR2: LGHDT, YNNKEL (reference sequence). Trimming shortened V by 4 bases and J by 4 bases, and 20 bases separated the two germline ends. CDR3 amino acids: CASSPALGDGVYEQYF. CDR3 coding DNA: TGTGCCAGCAGCCCAGCACTAGGGGACGGGGTTTACGAGCAGTACTTC.

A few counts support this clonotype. The CDR3 sequence is CASSHPGQGADTEAFF. CDR3 nucleotide sequence: TGTGCCAGCAGTCACCCGGGACAGGGGGCTGACACTGAAGCTTTCTTT. The chain uses TRBV2 and TRBJ1-1, with 12 positions matching TRBD1. With V trimmed by 5 bases and J by 3 bases, 7 bases remained unmatched. This CDR3 spans 16 amino acids. Germline V gene data show CDR1 as SNHLY and CDR2 as FYNNEI.

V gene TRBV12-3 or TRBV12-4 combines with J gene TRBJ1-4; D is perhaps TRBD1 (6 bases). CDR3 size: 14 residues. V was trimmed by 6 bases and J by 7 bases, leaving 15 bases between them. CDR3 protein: CASSRGQSPEKLFF. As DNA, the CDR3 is TGTGCCAGCAGCCGTGGACAGTCCCCTGAAAAACTGTTTTTT.

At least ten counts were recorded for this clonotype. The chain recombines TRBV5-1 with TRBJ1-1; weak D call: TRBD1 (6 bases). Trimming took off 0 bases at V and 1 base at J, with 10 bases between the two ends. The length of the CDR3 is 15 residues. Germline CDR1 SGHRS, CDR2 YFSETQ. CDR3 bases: TGCGCCAGCAGCTTGGAATGGGGGCAGAACACTGAAGCTTTCTTT. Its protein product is CASSLEWGQNTEAFF. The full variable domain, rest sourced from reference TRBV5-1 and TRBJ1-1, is KAGVTQTPRYLIKTRGQQVTLSCSPISGHRSVSWYQQTPGQGLQFLFEYFSETQRNKGNFPGRFSGRQFSNSRSEMNVSTLELGDSALYLCASSLEWGQNTEAFFGQGTRLTVV.

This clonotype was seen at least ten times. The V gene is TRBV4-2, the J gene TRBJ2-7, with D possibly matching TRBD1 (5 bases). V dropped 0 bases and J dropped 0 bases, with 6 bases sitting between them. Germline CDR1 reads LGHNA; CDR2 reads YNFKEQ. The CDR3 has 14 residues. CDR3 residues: CASSQDQGSYEQYF. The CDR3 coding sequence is TGTGCCAGCAGCCAAGATCAGGGCTCCTACGAGCAGTACTTC.

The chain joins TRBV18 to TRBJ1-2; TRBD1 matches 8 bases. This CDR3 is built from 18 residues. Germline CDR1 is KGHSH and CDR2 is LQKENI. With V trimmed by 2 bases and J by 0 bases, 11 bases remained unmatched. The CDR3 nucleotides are TGTGCCAGCTCACCAGCGAGGACAGGGAATTCAGCTAACTATGGCTACACCTTC. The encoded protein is CASSPARTGNSANYGYTF.

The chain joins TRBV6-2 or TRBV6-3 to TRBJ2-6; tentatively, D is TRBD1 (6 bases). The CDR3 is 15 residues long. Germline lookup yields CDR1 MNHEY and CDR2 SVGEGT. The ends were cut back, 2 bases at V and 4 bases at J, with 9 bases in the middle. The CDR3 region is CASSYRGTGANVLTF. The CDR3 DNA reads TGTGCCAGCAGTTACAGGGGGACCGGGGCCAACGTCCTGACTTTC.

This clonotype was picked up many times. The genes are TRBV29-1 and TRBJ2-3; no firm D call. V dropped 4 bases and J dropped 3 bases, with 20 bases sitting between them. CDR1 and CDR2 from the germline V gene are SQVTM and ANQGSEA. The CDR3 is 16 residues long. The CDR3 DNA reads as TGCAGCGTTGGATTCCCGACGGACCCACCAACAGATACGCAGTATTTT. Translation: CSVGFPTDPPTDTQYF.

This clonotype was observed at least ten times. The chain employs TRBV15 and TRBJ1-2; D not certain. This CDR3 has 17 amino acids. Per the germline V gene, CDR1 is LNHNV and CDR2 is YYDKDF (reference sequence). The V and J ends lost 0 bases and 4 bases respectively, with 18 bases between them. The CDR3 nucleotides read TGTGCCACCAGCAGAGATCCAGGAACAGCCAAGTTCTATGGCTACACCTTC. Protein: CATSRDPGTAKFYGYTF.

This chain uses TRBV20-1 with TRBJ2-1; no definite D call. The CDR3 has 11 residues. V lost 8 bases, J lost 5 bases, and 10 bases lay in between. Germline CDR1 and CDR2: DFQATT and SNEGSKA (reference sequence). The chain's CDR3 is CSSFQNNEQFF. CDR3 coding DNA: TGCAGTTCCTTCCAGAACAATGAGCAGTTCTTC.

In DNA, the CDR3 is TGCAGCGTTAGTTTGGCAGGGGGCACTGAAGCTTTCTTT. Its translation is CSVSLAGGTEAFF. The V and J genes are TRBV29-1 and TRBJ1-1, with TRBD1 matching over 7 bases. Trimming cost V 5 bases and J 4 bases; bases outside gene matches: 7. CDR3 length: 13 residues. Germline V gene sequence: CDR1 SQVTM, CDR2 ANQGSEA. Full variable domain (outside the CDR3, taken from reference TRBV29-1 and TRBJ1-1): SAVISQKPSRDICQRGTSLTIQCQVDSQVTMMFWYRQQPGQSLTLIATANQGSEATYESGFVIDKFPISRPNLTFSTLTVSNMSPEDSSIYLCSVSLAGGTEAFFGQGTRLTVV.

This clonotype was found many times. The CDR3 loop reads CASSYSPGNNEKLFF. For the CDR3, the DNA is TGTGCCAGCAGTTACTCCCCTGGAAATAATGAAAAACTGTTTTTT. The chain uses TRBV6-6 and TRBJ1-4, with D unclear. This CDR3 contains 15 residues. V was pared by 0 bases and J by 4 bases, with 9 bases between. The germline gives CDR1 MNHNY, CDR2 SVGAGI (reference sequence).

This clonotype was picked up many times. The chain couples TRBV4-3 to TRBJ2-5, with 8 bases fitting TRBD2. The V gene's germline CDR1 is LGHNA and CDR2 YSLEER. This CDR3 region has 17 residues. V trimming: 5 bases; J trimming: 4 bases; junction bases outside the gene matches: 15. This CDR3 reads CASSSSLLAGRGETQYF. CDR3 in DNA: TGCGCCAGCAGCTCCAGCCTCCTAGCGGGCAGGGGAGAGACCCAGTACTTC.

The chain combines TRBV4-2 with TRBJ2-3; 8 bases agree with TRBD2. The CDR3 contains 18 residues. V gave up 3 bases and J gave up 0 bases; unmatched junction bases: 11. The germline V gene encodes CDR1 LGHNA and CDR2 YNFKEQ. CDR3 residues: CASSQVKGAGDSTDTQYF. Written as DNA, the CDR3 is TGTGCCAGCAGCCAGGTTAAGGGAGCGGGGGATAGCACAGATACGCAGTATTTT.

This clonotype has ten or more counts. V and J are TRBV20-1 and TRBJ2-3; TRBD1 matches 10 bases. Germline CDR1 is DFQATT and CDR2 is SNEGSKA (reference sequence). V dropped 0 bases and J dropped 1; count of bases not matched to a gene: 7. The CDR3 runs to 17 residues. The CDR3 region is CSARDYRGTGGTDTQYF. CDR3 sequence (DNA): TGCAGTGCTAGAGATTATAGAGGGACAGGGGGCACAGATACGCAGTATTTT.

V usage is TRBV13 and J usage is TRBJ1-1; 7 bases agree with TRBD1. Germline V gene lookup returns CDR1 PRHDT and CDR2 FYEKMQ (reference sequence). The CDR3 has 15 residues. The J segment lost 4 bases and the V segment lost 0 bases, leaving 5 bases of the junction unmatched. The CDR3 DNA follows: TGTGCCAGCAGCTTAGGCCAGGGGGGAGGCACTGAAGCTTTCTTT. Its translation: CASSLGQGGGTEAFF. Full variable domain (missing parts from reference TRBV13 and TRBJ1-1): AAGVIQSPRHLIKEKRETATLKCYPIPRHDTVYWYQQGPGQDPQFLISFYEKMQSDKGSIPDRFSAQQFSDYHSELNMSSLELGDSALYFCASSLGQGGGTEAFFGQGTRLTVV.

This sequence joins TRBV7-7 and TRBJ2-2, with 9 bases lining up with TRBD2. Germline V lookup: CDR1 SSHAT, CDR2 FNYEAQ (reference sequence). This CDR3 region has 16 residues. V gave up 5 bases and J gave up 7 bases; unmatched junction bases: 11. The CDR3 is CASSPQAGGTDGELFF. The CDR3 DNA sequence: TGTGCCAGCAGCCCCCAAGCGGGGGGAACGGACGGGGAGCTGTTTTTT.

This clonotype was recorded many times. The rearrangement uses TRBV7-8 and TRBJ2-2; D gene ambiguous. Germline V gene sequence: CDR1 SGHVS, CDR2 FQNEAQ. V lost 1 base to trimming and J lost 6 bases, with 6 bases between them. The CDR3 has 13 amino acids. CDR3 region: CASSLGSAGELFF. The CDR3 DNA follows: TGTGCCAGCAGCTTAGGGAGCGCCGGGGAGCTGTTTTTT.

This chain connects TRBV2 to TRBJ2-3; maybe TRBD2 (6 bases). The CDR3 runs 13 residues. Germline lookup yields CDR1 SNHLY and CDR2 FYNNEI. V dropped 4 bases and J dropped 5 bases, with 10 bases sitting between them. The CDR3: CASSGRRGDTQYF. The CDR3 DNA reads TGTGCCAGCAGTGGGCGGAGGGGAGATACGCAGTATTTT. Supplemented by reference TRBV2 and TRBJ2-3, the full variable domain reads EPEVTQTPSHQVTQMGQEVILRCVPISNHLYFYWYRQILGQKVEFLVSFYNNEISEKSEIFDDQFSVERPDGSNFTLKIRSTKLEDSAMYFCASSGRRGDTQYFGPGTRLTVL.

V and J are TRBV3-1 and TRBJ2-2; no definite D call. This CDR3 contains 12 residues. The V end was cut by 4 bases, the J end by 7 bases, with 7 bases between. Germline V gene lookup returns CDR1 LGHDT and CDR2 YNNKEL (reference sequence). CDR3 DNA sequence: TGTGCCAGCAGCCGTCGTATCGGGGAGCTGTTTTTT. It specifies CASSRRIGELFF.

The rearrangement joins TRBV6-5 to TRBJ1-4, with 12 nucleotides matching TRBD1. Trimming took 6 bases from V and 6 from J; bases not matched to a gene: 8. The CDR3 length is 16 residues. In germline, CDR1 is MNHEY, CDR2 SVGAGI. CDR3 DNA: TGTGCCAGCAGCGACGGGACAGGGGGCGCGGATGAAAAACTGTTTTTT. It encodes CASSDGTGGADEKLFF.

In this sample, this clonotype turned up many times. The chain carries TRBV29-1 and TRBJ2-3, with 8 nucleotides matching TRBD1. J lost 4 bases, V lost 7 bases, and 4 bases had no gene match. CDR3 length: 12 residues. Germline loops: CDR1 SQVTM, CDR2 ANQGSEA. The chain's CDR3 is CSAGQGADTQYF. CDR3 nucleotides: TGCAGCGCCGGACAGGGTGCAGATACGCAGTATTTT.

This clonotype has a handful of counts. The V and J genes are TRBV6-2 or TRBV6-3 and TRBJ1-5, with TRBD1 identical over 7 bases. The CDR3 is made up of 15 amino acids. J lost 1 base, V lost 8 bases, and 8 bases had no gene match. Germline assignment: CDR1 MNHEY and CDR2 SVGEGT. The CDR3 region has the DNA TGTGCCAGCGAAGCAGGGGGGATAAGCAATCAGCCCCAGCATTTT. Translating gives CASEAGGISNQPQHF.